This T cell receptor beta chain emerged from a study of blood T cell repertoires in COVID-19. Study as a whole: COVID-19 samples from acute and convalescent phases originated in the United States, Italy and Spain.

The authors' processing: Reference gene primer amplification gave estimated nucleated cell counts. Method: immunoSEQ multiplex PCR; TCRdb's copy keeps in-frame clones and lacks some. V and J calls and clone size follow that table, whereas D and trimming were derived from the DNA. The table includes about 130,000 clones, approximately 80% detected once. This CDR3 region has 13 residues. The germline gives CDR1 SQVTM, CDR2 ANQGSEA. With V trimmed by 3 bases and J by 4 bases, 4 bases remained unmatched. The sample comprised peripheral blood. This chain links TRBV29-1 with TRBJ2-7; 9 bases line up with TRBD1. The source is a man aged 55 to 70 who had recovered from COVID-19. The CDR3 protein is CSVDAGTGYEQYF. CDR3 nucleotides: TGCAGCGTTGATGCCGGGACAGGGTACGAGCAGTACTTC.